The clone carrying this TCR beta chain was recorded a few times. Its antigen is not identified. CDR1 is MNHEY, CDR2 SMNVEV, per germline (reference sequence). V was clipped by 6 bases and J by 6 bases, with 15 bases between them. The CDR3 loop spans 14 amino acids. This sample is drawn from a study of early T cells in non-severe SARS-CoV-2 infection. Background on the study: Unpaired chains resulted from sequencing bulk RNA of unsorted whole blood. Study observations and caveats: Private and CD4 specificities were missed by VDJdb matching, skewed to anti-spike CD8.

Separate cDNA molecules each had unique molecular identifiers attached to them. TCRdb re-called the 5' RACE reads through MiXCR, storing one row per CDR3 protein. The sample lists 49,000 or so distinct CDR3 sequences, less than 7.5% occurring once. This receptor was identified in an adult who was a healthcare worker with PCR-confirmed SARS-CoV-2 infection or an uninfected control (not recorded which). V usage is TRBV27 and J usage is TRBJ1-3; no clear D. Sequencing was performed on whole blood, taken at baseline. CDR3 loop: CASRPGVSENTIYF. CDR3 nucleotides: TGTGCCAGCAGGCCGGGCGTCTCAGAAAACACCATATATTTT.